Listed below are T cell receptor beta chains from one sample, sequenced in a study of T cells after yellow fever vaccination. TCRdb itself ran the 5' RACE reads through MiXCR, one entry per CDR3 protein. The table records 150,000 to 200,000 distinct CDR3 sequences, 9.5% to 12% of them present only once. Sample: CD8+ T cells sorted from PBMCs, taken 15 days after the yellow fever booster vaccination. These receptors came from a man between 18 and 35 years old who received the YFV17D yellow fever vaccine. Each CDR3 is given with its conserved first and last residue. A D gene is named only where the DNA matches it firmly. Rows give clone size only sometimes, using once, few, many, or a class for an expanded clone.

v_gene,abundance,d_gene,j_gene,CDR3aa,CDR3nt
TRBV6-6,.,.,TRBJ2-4,CASTVGGGDYIQYF,TGTGCCAGCACCGTTGGAGGGGGGGATTACATTCAGTACTTC
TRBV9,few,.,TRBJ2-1,CASSAPRAHNEQFF,TGTGCCAGCAGCGCCCCGCGGGCCCACAATGAGCAGTTCTTC
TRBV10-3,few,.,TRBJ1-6,CASRPGSYNSPLHF,TGTGCCTCCCGACCAGGCTCCTATAATTCACCCCTCCACTTT
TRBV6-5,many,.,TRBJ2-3,CASSYFAGADTQYF,TGTGCCAGCAGTTACTTTGCAGGGGCGGATACGCAGTATTTT
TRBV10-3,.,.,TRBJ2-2,CAISESVFATGELFF,TGTGCCATCAGTGAGTCGGTATTCGCCACCGGGGAGCTGTTTTTT
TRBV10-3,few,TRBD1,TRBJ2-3,CAINSPSRGLEDTQYF,TGTGCCATCAATTCCCCGTCCAGGGGGCTTGAAGATACGCAGTATTTT
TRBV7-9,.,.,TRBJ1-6,CASSRDTTQNSPLHF,TGTGCCAGCAGCCGGGACACAACCCAGAATTCACCCCTCCACTTT
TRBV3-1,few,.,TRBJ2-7,CASSPRDRDGGEQYF,TGTGCCAGCAGCCCTCGGGATAGGGATGGCGGCGAGCAGTACTTC
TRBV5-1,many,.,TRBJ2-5,CASSQIPSETQYF,TGCGCCAGCAGTCAAATCCCCTCCGAGACCCAGTACTTC
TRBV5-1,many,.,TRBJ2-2,CASSLTVNTGELFF,TGCGCCAGCAGCCTCACAGTGAACACCGGGGAGCTGTTTTTT
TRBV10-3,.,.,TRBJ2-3,CAISEGLLDTQYF,TGTGCCATCAGTGAGGGGCTACTAGATACGCAGTATTTT
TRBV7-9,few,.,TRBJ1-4,CASRPGWGTPNEKLFF,TGTGCCAGCAGGCCAGGCTGGGGGACCCCTAATGAAAAACTGTTTTTT
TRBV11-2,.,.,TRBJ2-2,CASSLGATRNTGELIF,TGTGCCAGCAGCTTAGGAGCGACGAGGAACACCGGGGAGCTGATTTTT
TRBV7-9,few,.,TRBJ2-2,CASTPAGAELFF,TGTGCCAGCACCCCGGCGGGGGCGGAGCTGTTTTTT
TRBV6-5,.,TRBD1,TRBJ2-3,CASSRTGGSADTQYF,TGTGCCAGCAGTCGGACAGGGGGCAGCGCAGATACGCAGTATTTT
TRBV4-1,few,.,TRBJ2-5,CASSLGRSAETQYF,TGCGCCAGCAGCCTGGGACGAAGCGCAGAGACCCAGTACTTC
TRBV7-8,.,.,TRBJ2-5,CASSLVSLETQYF,TGTGCCAGCAGCTTAGTATCCTTAGAGACCCAGTACTTC
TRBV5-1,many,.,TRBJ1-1,CASSFRGGTEAFF,TGCGCCAGCAGCTTTCGTGGGGGTACTGAAGCTTTCTTT
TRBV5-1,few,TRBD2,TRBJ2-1,CASSLTELADYSYNEQFF,TGCGCCAGCAGCCTAACAGAACTAGCGGACTATTCCTACAATGAGCAGTTCTTC
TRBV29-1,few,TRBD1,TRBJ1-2,CSVENRGRNYGYTF,TGCAGCGTTGAAAACAGGGGACGTAACTATGGCTACACCTTC
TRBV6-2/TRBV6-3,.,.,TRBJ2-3,CASSRKLKYRGTRTDTQYF,TGTGCCAGCAGCCGAAAACTGAAGTACCGTGGAACCCGCACAGATACGCAGTATTTT
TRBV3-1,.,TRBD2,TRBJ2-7,CASSQDTGGYEQYF,TGTGCCAGCAGCCAAGATACGGGGGGCTACGAGCAGTACTTC
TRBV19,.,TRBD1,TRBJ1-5,CASSITGGRPQHF,TGTGCCAGTAGTATAACAGGGGGCAGGCCCCAGCATTTT
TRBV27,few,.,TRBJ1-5,CASSGGTDEHF,TGTGCCAGCAGCGGGGGGACGGATGAGCATTTT
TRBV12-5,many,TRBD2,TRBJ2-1,CASTRRDGGRNEQFF,TGTGCTAGTACCCGACGGGACGGGGGGAGGAATGAGCAGTTCTTC
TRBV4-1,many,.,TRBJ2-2,CASSQNRGGQSPTGELFF,TGCGCCAGCAGCCAAAATCGGGGTGGGCAGTCCCCCACCGGGGAGCTGTTTTTT
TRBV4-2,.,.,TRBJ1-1,CASSQVVGDTEAFF,TGTGCCAGCAGCCAAGTGGTGGGGGACACTGAAGCTTTCTTT
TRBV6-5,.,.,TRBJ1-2,CASSGPFSQNYGYNF,TGTGCCAGCAGCGGGCCGTTCTCCCAGAACTATGGCTACAACTTC